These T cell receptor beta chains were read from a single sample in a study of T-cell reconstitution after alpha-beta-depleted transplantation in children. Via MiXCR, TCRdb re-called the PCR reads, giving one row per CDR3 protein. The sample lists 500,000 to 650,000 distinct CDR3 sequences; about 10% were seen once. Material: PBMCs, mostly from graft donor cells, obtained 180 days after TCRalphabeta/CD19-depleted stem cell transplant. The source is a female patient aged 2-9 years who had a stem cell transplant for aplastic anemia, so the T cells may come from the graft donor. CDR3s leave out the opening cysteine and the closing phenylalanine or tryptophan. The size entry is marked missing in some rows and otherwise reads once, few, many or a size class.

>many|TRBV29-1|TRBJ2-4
SGGGGLAKNIQY
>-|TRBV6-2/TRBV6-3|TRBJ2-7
ASSPGTGATEQY
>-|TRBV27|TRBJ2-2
ASSLYTRGSGRWAGELF
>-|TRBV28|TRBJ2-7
ASSDPGSGVTYEQY
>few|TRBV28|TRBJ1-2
ATPTFPYGYT
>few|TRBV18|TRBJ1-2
ASSPTGQTHGYT
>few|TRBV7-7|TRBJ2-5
ASSLGVSGSETQY
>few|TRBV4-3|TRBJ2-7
ASSLGRGPSYEQY
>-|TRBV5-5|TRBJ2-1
ASRLNRVNEQF
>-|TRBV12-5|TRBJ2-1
ASGLILAGSDHEQF